This TCR beta chain was recovered during a study of blood T cell repertoires in COVID-19. Method: immunoSEQ multiplex PCR; TCRdb's copy keeps in-frame clones and lacks some. The sample has hundreds of thousands of clones; 86% are singletons. In this sample, this clone turned up a few times. The CDR3 has 12 residues. Germline V gene sequence: CDR1 SGHAT, CDR2 FQNNGV. Trimming cost V 5 bases and J 5 bases, with 8 bases left between them. The sequenced sample consisted of peripheral blood. This sequence originates from a woman in her thirties with active or convalescent COVID-19. The J gene is TRBJ2-3, the V gene TRBV11-2; D unclear. For the CDR3, the DNA is TGTGCCAGCAGCCCGAGTGGAGATACGCAGTATTTT. This translates into CASSPSGDTQYF. Full variable domain (outside the CDR3, taken from reference TRBV11-2 and TRBJ2-3): EAGVAQSPRYKIIEKRQSVAFWCNPISGHATLYWYQQILGQGPKLLIQFQNNGVVDDSQLPKDRFSAERLKGVDSTLKIQPAKLEDSAVYLCASSPSGDTQYFGPGTRLTVL.